This TCR beta chain was profiled in a study of CD8+ T cells in alopecia areata. On the study more broadly: Patients in the treated group were given tofacitinib by mouth, 5 to 10 mg twice a day. Study findings and constraints: Patients displayed less clarity in TCR sharing than mice, a finding possibly related to HLA.

CDR1 SGDLS and CDR2 YYNGEE come from the germline V gene. V gave up 4 bases and J gave up 7 bases, with 13 bases separating them. CDR3 length: 13 residues. Treatment specified: oral pan-JAK inhibitor, 5-10 mg twice daily. Both peripheral blood and punch biopsies of lesional scalp skin were obtained from patients who had alopecia areata. RNA was extracted and reverse transcribed into cDNA as the sequencing template. Sequencing used immunoSEQ multiplex PCR; TCRdb keeps in-frame clones, though not all of them. The table has more than 200,000 clones, around three fifths seen once; the top ten hold about 4%. To note about this clone: Its target is not known.

The sequence was obtained from a human donor with alopecia areata. The sample was CD4+ T cells sorted from blood, taken at week 4, from a patient treated with tofacitinib. The J gene is TRBJ2-3, the V gene TRBV9, with D possibly being TRBD2 (5 bases). The CDR3 bases are TGTGCCAGCAGCCCGAGAGGGCTTAATACGCAGTATTTT. Its translation is CASSPRGLNTQYF.